Below are 20 T cell receptor beta chains sequenced from a single sample in a study of beta chain features in type 1 diabetes. General study results and limits: Moderate yet significant TCRB CDR3 shortening was seen in Type 1 diabetes patients in all four CD4+ subsets.

These receptors have no known antigen. Reverse transcription of all isolated RNA meant that expressed TCRB transcripts were sequenced. Clones were sequenced by immunoSEQ multiplex PCR, and TCRdb holds only the in-frame ones, with some missing. The data contain about 14,000 clones, approximately 64% of them seen just once; the ten biggest clones take up 0.55% to 0.6%. The sample taken for sequencing was stem cell memory CD4+ T cells from blood. Receptors were obtained from a woman in her late teens or twenties with type 1 diabetes.

The chain employs TRBV6-5 and TRBJ1-1; possibly TRBD1 for D (6 bases). Germline CDR1 reads MNHEY; CDR2 reads SVGAGI. This CDR3 is built from 15 residues. Between the trimmed V and J ends, which lost 0 bases and 1 base, there was a span of 9 bases. CDR3 sequence (DNA): TGTGCCAGCAGTTACTCAGGGGGTTGGAACACTGAAGCTTTCTTT. Translation gives CASSYSGGWNTEAFF.

This clone occurred a few times. This rearrangement joins TRBV21-1 to TRBJ1-2; the tabulated D call, TRBD1, remains unverified against the DNA. TRBV21-1 constitutes a pseudogene. The CDR3 contains 11 residues. In DNA form, the CDR3 reads TGTGCCAGCAATCCAGGGGACGGCTACACCTTC. It is translated as CASNPGDGYTF.

The chain recombines TRBV6-1 with TRBJ2-3; 12 nucleotides align to TRBD2. V lost 2 bases to trimming and J lost 6 bases; unmatched junction nucleotides: 9. The germline CDR1 and CDR2 sequences are MNHNS and SASEGT. The CDR3 runs to 17 residues. The CDR3 region has the DNA TGTGCCAGCAGTGAAAGGGCTAGCGGGGGGGCCATCGATACGCAGTATTTT. It encodes CASSERASGGAIDTQYF.

The rearrangement joins TRBV27 to TRBJ2-5; 7 positions match TRBD2. In germline, CDR1 is MNHEY, CDR2 SMNVEV (reference sequence). The V segment lost 5 bases and the J segment 5 bases; nucleotides outside the gene matches: 5. CDR3 length: 13 residues. CDR3 amino acids: CASSPRTRETQYF. The CDR3 DNA reads TGTGCCAGCAGTCCGCGGACTAGGGAGACCCAGTACTTC.

The chain employs TRBV5-4 and TRBJ1-6; 10 nucleotides line up with TRBD1. In germline, CDR1 is SGHNT, CDR2 YYREEE (reference sequence). V was pared by 4 bases and J by 9 bases, with 4 bases of the junction left unmatched. This CDR3 is 14 amino acids long. The CDR3 region has the DNA TGTGCCAGCAGCGTCGGACAGGGGGGTTCACCCCTCCACTTT. This encodes CASSVGQGGSPLHF.

In this sample, this clone turned up a few times. This sequence joins TRBV27 and TRBJ2-1; 10 bases agree with TRBD2. CDR3 length: 16 residues. CDR1 and CDR2 (germline): MNHEY, SMNVEV (reference sequence). The ends lost 4 bases at V and 8 bases at J; junction bases unmatched: 11. Here the CDR3 DNA reads TGTGCCAGCAGTTCCCAGCGGGAGGGGGCCCCCCATGAGCAGTTCTTC. Its protein product is CASSSQREGAPHEQFF.

Only a few counts were recorded for this clone. V gene TRBV7-2 combines with J gene TRBJ2-3, with TRBD2 as a possible D gene (6 bases). V lost 6 bases to trimming and J lost 2 bases, with 18 bases between them. In germline, CDR1 is SGHTA, CDR2 FQGNSA. The length of the CDR3 is 16 residues. Here the CDR3 DNA reads TGTGCCAGCAGGGAAGGGGCGGGGCCGCTCACAGATACGCAGTATTTT. It codes for CASREGAGPLTDTQYF.

The chain uses TRBV6-5 and TRBJ1-2; the D gene is possibly TRBD1 (5 bases). The CDR3 has 12 amino acids. V was shortened by 5 bases and J by 4 bases, with 8 bases between the two germline ends. CDR1 MNHEY and CDR2 SVGAGI come from the germline V gene. The CDR3 loop is CASSRQGYGYTF. Written as DNA, the CDR3 is TGTGCCAGCAGTCGGCAGGGCTATGGCTACACCTTC.

This clone was recorded a few times. The gene calls are TRBV18 and TRBJ1-3; D is possibly TRBD1 (6 bases). CDR1 and CDR2 (germline): KGHSH, LQKENI. The V gene lost 5 bases and the J gene lost 0 bases, with 14 bases spanning the gap. CDR3 length: 16 amino acids. CDR3 amino acids: CASSRHGTYSGNTIYF. As DNA, the CDR3 is TGTGCCAGCTCAAGGCACGGGACATACTCTGGAAACACCATATATTTT.

This clone was counted between two and nine times. J is TRBJ2-1 and V is TRBV4-1; 13 bases align to TRBD2. Germline loops: CDR1 MGHRA, CDR2 YSYEKL. The CDR3 is made up of 17 amino acids. The ends lost 0 bases at V and 11 bases at J; junction bases unmatched: 10. In nucleotides, the CDR3 is TGCGCCAGCAGCCAAGACAGCCCCGGACTAGCGGGAGAAAAGCAGTTCTTC. Protein sequence: CASSQDSPGLAGEKQFF.

The rearrangement joins TRBV18 to TRBJ2-7, with 8 bases identical to TRBD1. The ends lost 6 bases at V and 6 bases at J; junction bases unmatched: 10. From germline, CDR1 is KGHSH and CDR2 LQKENI. This CDR3 region has 14 residues. Here the CDR3 DNA reads TGTGCCAGCTCTTCGACAGGGGTATCGATCGAGCAGTACTTC. It codes for CASSSTGVSIEQYF.

Only one count was recorded for this clone. The CDR3 nucleotides read TGCGCCAGCAGCTTGGTCGGGGAACATTACAATGAGCAGTTCTTC. Translating gives CASSLVGEHYNEQFF. This chain links TRBV5-1 with TRBJ2-1, with D possibly matching TRBD2 (5 bases). V lost 0 bases to trimming and J lost 4 bases, with 11 bases between them. Germline assignment: CDR1 SGHRS and CDR2 YFSETQ. The CDR3 loop spans 15 amino acids.

This clone came up a few times. The CDR3 protein is CASSARYRGLYEQYF. CDR3 coding DNA: TGTGCCAGCAGTGCCCGCTACAGGGGGCTCTACGAGCAGTACTTC. The chain couples TRBV28 to TRBJ2-7, with TRBD1 identical over 9 bases. The CDR3 sequence is 15 residues long. J gave up 3 bases and V 5 bases, and 8 bases lay outside the gene matches. In germline, CDR1 is MDHEN, CDR2 SYDVKM.

V is TRBV7-9 and J is TRBJ2-3; 8 bases match TRBD1. This CDR3 has 14 residues. CDR1 SEHNR and CDR2 FQNEAQ come from the germline V gene (reference sequence). The V gene end was trimmed by 4 bases and the J gene end by 4 bases; junction bases not matched to a gene: 4. CDR3 loop: CASSSWTGSDTQYF. CDR3 sequence (DNA): TGTGCCAGCAGCTCCTGGACAGGGTCAGATACGCAGTATTTT.

V usage is TRBV19 and J usage is TRBJ2-2; the match to TRBD1 covers 11 bases. The V and J ends lost 4 bases and 4 bases, in that order; junction bases with no gene match: 2. CDR3 length equals 15 residues. Germline lookup yields CDR1 LNHDA and CDR2 SQIVND (reference sequence). CDR3 amino acids: CASSTGTGGTGELFF. In DNA, the CDR3 is TGTGCCAGTAGTACTGGGACAGGGGGCACCGGGGAGCTGTTTTTT.

This sequence joins TRBV15 and TRBJ2-5; 10 bases line up with TRBD1. The CDR3 extends over 15 amino acids. In germline, CDR1 is LNHNV, CDR2 YYDKDF (reference sequence). Unmatched junction bases numbered 4, after V lost 1 base and J lost 5 bases. Here the CDR3 DNA reads TGTGCCACCAGCAGAGGTGGGACAGGGGTGGAGACCCAGTACTTC. Translation: CATSRGGTGVETQYF.

This chain links TRBV6-5 with TRBJ2-1, with a weak D call TRBD2 (6 bases). Germline CDR1 reads MNHEY; CDR2 reads SVGAGI. V gave up 7 bases and J gave up 4 bases, with 17 bases separating them. The CDR3 is made up of 15 amino acids. CDR3 nucleotide sequence: TGTGCCAGCACCGTGTGGGGGGTTGGATACAATGAGCAGTTCTTC. It translates to CASTVWGVGYNEQFF.

This clone was seen just once. The chain links TRBV4-3 to TRBJ2-2; D might be TRBD1 (6 bases). Germline V gives CDR1 LGHNA, CDR2 YSLEER. The CDR3 has 17 residues. The ends were cut back, 0 bases at V and 3 bases at J, with 14 bases in the middle. Here the CDR3 reads CASSQEAVRGDTGELFF. DNA of the CDR3: TGCGCCAGCAGCCAAGAGGCTGTCAGGGGAGACACCGGGGAGCTGTTTTTT.

This chain uses TRBV4-3 with TRBJ2-2; 9 nucleotides match TRBD1. The CDR3 loop spans 18 amino acids. Per germline, CDR1 LGHNA and CDR2 YSLEER. The V gene end was trimmed by 4 bases and the J gene end by 2 bases; junction bases not matched to a gene: 11. The CDR3 protein is CASSPKIYRGRNTGELFF. The CDR3 region has the DNA TGCGCCAGCAGCCCTAAAATCTACAGGGGGCGAAACACCGGGGAGCTGTTTTTT.

For the CDR3, the DNA is TGCAGCGTGGCTAGCGGGTGGCCACCGACACAAGAGACCCAGTACTTC. As protein: CSVASGWPPTQETQYF. The V and J genes are TRBV29-1 and TRBJ2-5; 8 bases are shared with TRBD2. Trimming cost V 6 bases and J 2 bases; bases outside gene matches: 14. The CDR3 is 16 residues long. CDR1 and CDR2 (germline): SQVTM, ANQGSEA.